This paragraph covers one T cell receptor (beta chain) sequence. These data originate in a study of blood T cell repertoires in COVID-19. In the study overall: COVID-19 samples from acute and convalescent phases originated in the United States, Italy and Spain. T cells, B-cell-depleted T cells, or PBMCs provided the cDNA or gDNA that served as material.

Original analysis: By means of reference gene primer amplification, nucleated cell counts were estimated. Assay: immunoSEQ multiplex PCR; the TCRdb copy retains only in-frame clones and omits some. Clonal size and the V and J genes are those of that table, whereas D and trimming came from the DNA. Of about 260,000 clones listed, 86% were seen once; the top ten hold about 9.2%. Sequencing input: peripheral blood. The TCR was taken from a man between 35 and 55 years old who had recovered from COVID-19.

CDR3 in amino acids: CASSRDRAVSYNEQFF. CDR3 DNA: TGTGCCAGCAGCCGGGACAGGGCAGTCTCCTACAATGAGCAGTTCTTC. The chain joins TRBV7-2 to TRBJ2-1; 9 bases fit TRBD1. Germline loops: CDR1 SGHTA, CDR2 FQGNSA. CDR3 length: 16 amino acids. Trimming removed 5 bases from V and 0 bases from J; junction bases left unmatched: 5. The full variable domain, in which reference TRBV7-2 and TRBJ2-1 provide the parts outside the CDR3, is GAGVSQSPSNKVTEKGKDVELRCDPISGHTALYWYRQSLGQGLEFLIYFQGNSAPDKSGLPSDRFSAERTGGSVSTLTIQRTQQEDSAVYLCASSRDRAVSYNEQFFGPGTRLTVL.